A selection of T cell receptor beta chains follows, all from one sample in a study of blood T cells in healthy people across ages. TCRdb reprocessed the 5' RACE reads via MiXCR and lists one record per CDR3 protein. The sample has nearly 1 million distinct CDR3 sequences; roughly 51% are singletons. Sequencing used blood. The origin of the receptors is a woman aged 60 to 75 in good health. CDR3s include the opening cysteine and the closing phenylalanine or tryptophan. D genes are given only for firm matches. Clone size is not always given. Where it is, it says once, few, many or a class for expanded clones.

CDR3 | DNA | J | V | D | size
CASRTLEVGQGAYEQYF | TGCGCCAGCAGAACACTCGAGGTGGGACAAGGAGCCTACGAGCAGTACTTC | TRBJ2-7 | TRBV10-2 | . | .
CASSGGFQETQYF | TGTGCCAGCAGCGGGGGTTTCCAAGAGACCCAGTACTTC | TRBJ2-5 | TRBV7-9 | . | .
CASRLGLASTDEQYF | TGTGCCAGCCGATTAGGACTAGCGTCCACGGACGAGCAGTACTTC | TRBJ2-7 | TRBV6-5 | TRBD2 | .
CSARIFGPGNEQFF | TGCAGTGCCCGGATTTTTGGACCAGGGAATGAGCAGTTCTTC | TRBJ2-1 | TRBV20-1 | . | .
CASSPSGRATDTQYF | TGTGCCAGCAGTCCTAGCGGGAGGGCCACAGATACGCAGTATTTT | TRBJ2-3 | TRBV12-3/TRBV12-4 | TRBD2 | few
CASSLTISETQYF | TGTGCCAGCAGCTTAACCATAAGCGAGACCCAGTACTTC | TRBJ2-5 | TRBV7-3 | . | .
CATRSSGDFNEQFF | TGTGCCACTCGCTCTAGCGGGGACTTCAATGAGCAGTTCTTC | TRBJ2-1 | TRBV6-2/TRBV6-3 | TRBD2 | few
CASSQVGQPAGGANVLTF | TGCGCCAGCAGCCAAGTTGGACAGCCGGCGGGTGGGGCCAACGTCCTGACTTTC | TRBJ2-6 | TRBV4-3 | . | .
CASSPLSRGSNPNEQYF | TGTGCCAGCAGTCCCCTAAGTCGAGGGAGCAACCCCAATGAGCAGTACTTC | TRBJ2-5 | TRBV12-3/TRBV12-4 | . | .
CASTQARELSAETQYF | TGTGCCAGCACACAGGCACGAGAGCTATCAGCGGAGACCCAGTACTTC | TRBJ2-5 | TRBV28 | . | .
CASRLGTSGSSETQYF | TGTGCCAGCAGACTCGGGACTAGCGGGAGTTCAGAGACCCAGTACTTC | TRBJ2-5 | TRBV2 | TRBD2 | .
CASSYQTPAGYSGANVLTF | TGTGCCAGCAGTTACCAAACGCCAGCGGGATACTCTGGGGCCAACGTCCTGACTTTC | TRBJ2-6 | TRBV6-5 | TRBD2 | .
CASRRIATNEKLFF | TGTGCCAGCAGACGAATTGCAACTAATGAAAAACTGTTTTTT | TRBJ1-4 | TRBV12-3/TRBV12-4 | . | .
CASRPLSGEETQYF | TGTGCCAGCCGTCCCCTGTCAGGGGAAGAGACCCAGTACTTC | TRBJ2-5 | TRBV12-3/TRBV12-4 | . | .
CASSDYDRGQSYEQYF | TGTGCCAGCAGCGATTATGACAGGGGGCAATCCTACGAGCAGTACTTC | TRBJ2-7 | TRBV28 | TRBD1 | .
CASSQERGQETTEAFF | TGCGCCAGCAGCCAAGAAAGGGGACAGGAGACGACTGAAGCTTTCTTT | TRBJ1-1 | TRBV4-1 | TRBD1 | .
CSAVNGLVVEQYF | TGCAGTGCTGTGAACGGACTAGTGGTTGAGCAGTACTTC | TRBJ2-7 | TRBV20-1 | TRBD2 | few
CASSYRSYEQFF | TGTGCCAGCAGTTACCGCTCCTATGAGCAGTTCTTC | TRBJ2-1 | TRBV6-2/TRBV6-3 | . | few
CASTPRAFSGANVLTF | TGTGCCAGCACCCCTCGGGCTTTCTCTGGGGCCAACGTCCTGACTTTC | TRBJ2-6 | TRBV12-3/TRBV12-4 | . | few
CASSPGHGNYEQYF | TGTGCCAGCAGCCCAGGACACGGGAACTACGAGCAGTACTTC | TRBJ2-7 | TRBV7-9 | . | few
CASTSPGQNEQYF | TGTGCCAGCACCTCTCCAGGACAAAACGAGCAGTACTTC | TRBJ2-7 | TRBV12-3/TRBV12-4 | . | few
CATSGGDSIYEQYF | TGTGCCACCAGTGGGGGGGACAGCATCTACGAGCAGTACTTC | TRBJ2-7 | TRBV24-1 | . | .
CASRLGANQPQHF | TGTGCCAGCAGATTAGGGGCCAATCAGCCCCAGCATTTT | TRBJ1-5 | TRBV12-3/TRBV12-4 | . | few
CASSLATQGGEKLFF | TGTGCCAGCAGCTTAGCGACCCAGGGTGGTGAAAAACTGTTTTTT | TRBJ1-4 | TRBV7-2 | . | .
CASRLYPGDPQHF | TGTGCCAGCAGACTCTACCCAGGGGACCCCCAGCATTTT | TRBJ1-5 | TRBV28 | . | .
CSALVGTGPYEQYF | TGCAGTGCTCTTGTCGGGACAGGGCCCTACGAGCAGTACTTC | TRBJ2-7 | TRBV20-1 | TRBD1 | .
CASQGNYGYTF | TGTGCCTCACAGGGGAACTATGGCTACACCTTC | TRBJ1-2 | TRBV28 | TRBD1 | few
CASNLGGFADTQYF | TGTGCCAGCAATTTAGGAGGGTTTGCAGATACGCAGTATTTT | TRBJ2-3 | TRBV27 | . | .
CASSQSGGIADTQYF | TGTGCCAGCAGCCAGTCGGGAGGGATCGCAGATACGCAGTATTTT | TRBJ2-3 | TRBV3-1 | TRBD2 | .
CASSLEGIQGLGTQYF | TGTGCCAGCAGCTTAGAAGGGATCCAGGGACTAGGAACGCAGTATTTT | TRBJ2-3 | TRBV11-2 | TRBD2 | .
CASNTGTGGSYEQYF | TGTGCCAGCAATACCGGGACAGGGGGCTCCTACGAGCAGTACTTC | TRBJ2-7 | TRBV9 | TRBD1 | few
CAGSAAYEQYF | TGTGCCGGCAGCGCCGCCTACGAGCAGTACTTC | TRBJ2-7 | TRBV7-2 | . | once